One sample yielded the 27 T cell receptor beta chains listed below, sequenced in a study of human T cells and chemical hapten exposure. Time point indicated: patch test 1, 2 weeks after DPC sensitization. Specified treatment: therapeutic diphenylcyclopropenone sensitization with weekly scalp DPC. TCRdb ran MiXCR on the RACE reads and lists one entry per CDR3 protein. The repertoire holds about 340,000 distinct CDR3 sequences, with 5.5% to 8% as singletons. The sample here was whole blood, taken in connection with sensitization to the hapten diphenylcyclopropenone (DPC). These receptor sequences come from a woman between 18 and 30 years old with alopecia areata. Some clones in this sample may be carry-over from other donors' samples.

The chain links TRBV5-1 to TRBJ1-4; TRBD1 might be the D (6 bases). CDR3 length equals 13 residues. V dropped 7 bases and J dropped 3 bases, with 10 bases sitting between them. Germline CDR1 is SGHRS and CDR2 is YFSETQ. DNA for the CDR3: TGCGCCAGCCCAGGGGACTCTAATGAAAAACTGTTTTTT. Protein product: CASPGDSNEKLFF.

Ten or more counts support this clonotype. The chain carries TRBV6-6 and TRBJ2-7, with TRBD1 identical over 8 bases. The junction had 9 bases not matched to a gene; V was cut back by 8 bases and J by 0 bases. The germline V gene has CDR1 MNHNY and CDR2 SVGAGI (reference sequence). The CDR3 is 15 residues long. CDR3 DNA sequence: TGTGCCAGCGCCCAAGGGACAGGTTTCTCCTACGAGCAGTACTTC. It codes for CASAQGTGFSYEQYF.

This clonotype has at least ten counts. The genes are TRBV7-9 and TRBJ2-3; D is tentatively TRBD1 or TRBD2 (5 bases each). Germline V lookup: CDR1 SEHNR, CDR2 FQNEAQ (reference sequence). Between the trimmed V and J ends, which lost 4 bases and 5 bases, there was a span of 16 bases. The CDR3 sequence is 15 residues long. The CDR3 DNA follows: TGTGCCAGCAGCTCACCGGGACGGCTAGTAGATACGCAGTATTTT. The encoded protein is CASSSPGRLVDTQYF.

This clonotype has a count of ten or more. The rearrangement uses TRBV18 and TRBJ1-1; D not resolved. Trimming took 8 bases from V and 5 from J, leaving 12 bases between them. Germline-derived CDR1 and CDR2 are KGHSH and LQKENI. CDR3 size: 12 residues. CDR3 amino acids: CASSPGRTEAFF. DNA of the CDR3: TGTGCCAGCAGTCCGGGGAGGACTGAAGCTTTCTTT.

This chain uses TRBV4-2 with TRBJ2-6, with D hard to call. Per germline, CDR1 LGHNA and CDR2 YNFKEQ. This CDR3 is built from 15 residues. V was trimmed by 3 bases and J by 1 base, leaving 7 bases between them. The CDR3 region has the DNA TGTGCCAGCAGCCAGTTGGAATCTGGGGCCAACGTCCTGACTTTC. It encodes CASSQLESGANVLTF.

The chain's CDR3 is CASSAITSGYSYNEQFF. CDR3 DNA sequence: TGTGCCAGCAGTGCGATTACTAGCGGCTACTCCTACAATGAGCAGTTCTTC. V is TRBV12-3 or TRBV12-4 and J is TRBJ2-1, with 8 positions matching TRBD2. The CDR3 extends over 17 amino acids. J was trimmed by 0 bases and V by 5 bases; bases with no gene match: 9.

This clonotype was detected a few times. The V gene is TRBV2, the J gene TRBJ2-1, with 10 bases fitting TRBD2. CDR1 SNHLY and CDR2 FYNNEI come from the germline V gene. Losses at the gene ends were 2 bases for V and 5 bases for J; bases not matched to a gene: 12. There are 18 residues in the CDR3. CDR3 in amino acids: CASSELELLAGTDNEQFF. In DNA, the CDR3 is TGTGCCAGCAGTGAATTAGAACTACTAGCGGGGACAGACAATGAGCAGTTCTTC.

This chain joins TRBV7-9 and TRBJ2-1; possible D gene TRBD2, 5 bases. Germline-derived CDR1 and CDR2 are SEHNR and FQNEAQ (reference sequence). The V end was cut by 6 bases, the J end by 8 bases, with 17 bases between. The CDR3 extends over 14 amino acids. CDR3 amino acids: CASRFTTGLDEQFF. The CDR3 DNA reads TGTGCCAGCAGGTTTACTACCGGACTCGATGAGCAGTTCTTC.

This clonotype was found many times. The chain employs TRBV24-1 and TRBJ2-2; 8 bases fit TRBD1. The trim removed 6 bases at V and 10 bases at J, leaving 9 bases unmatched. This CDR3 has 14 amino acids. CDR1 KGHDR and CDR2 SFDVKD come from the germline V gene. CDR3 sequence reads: CATSPQGASMELFF. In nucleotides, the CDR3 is TGTGCCACCAGTCCGCAGGGGGCCTCTATGGAGCTGTTTTTT.

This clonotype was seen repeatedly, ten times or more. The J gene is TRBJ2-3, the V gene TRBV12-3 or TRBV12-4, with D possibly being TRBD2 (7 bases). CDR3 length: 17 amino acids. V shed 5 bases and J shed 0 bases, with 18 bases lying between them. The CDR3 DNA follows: TGTGCCAGCAGTAGGCGACGAGGGGGGGCCAGCACAGATACGCAGTATTTT. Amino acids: CASSRRRGGASTDTQYF.

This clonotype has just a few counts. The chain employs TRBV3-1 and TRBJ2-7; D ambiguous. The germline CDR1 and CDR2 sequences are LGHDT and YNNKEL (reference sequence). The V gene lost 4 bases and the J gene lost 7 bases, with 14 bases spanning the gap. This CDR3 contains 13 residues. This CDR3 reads CASSPSLQGEQYF. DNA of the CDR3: TGTGCCAGCAGCCCAAGCCTCCAAGGGGAGCAGTACTTC.

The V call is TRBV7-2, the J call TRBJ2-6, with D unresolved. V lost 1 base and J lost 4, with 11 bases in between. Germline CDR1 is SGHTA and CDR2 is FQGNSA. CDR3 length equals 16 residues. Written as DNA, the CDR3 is TGTGCCAGCAGCTTAGTAGCAGGCGGAGGGGCCAACGTCCTGACTTTC. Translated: CASSLVAGGGANVLTF.

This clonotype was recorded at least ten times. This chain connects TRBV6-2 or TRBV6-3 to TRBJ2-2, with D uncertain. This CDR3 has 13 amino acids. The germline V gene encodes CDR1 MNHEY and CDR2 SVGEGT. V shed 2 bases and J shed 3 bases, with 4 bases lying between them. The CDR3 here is CASSYRDTGELFF. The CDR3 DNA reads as TGTGCCAGCAGTTACAGGGACACCGGGGAGCTGTTTTTT.

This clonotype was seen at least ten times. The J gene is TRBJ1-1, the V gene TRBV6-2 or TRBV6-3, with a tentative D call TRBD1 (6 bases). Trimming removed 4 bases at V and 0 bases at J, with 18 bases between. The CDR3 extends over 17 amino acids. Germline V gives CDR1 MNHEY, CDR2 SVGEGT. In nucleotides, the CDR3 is TGTGCCAGCAGTTGGTCACAGGGATTAGTAATGAACACTGAAGCTTTCTTT. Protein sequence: CASSWSQGLVMNTEAFF.

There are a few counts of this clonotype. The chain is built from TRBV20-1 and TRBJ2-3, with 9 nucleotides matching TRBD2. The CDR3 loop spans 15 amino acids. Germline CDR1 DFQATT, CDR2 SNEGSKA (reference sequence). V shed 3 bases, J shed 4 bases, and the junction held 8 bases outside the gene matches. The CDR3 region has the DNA TGCAGTGCTAGCTCGGCGGGGGGGCGATCAGATACGCAGTATTTT. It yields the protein CSASSAGGRSDTQYF.

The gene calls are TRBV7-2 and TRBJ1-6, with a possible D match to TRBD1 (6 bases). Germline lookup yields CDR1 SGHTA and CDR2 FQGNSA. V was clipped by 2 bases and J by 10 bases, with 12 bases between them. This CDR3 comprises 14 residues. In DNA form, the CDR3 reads TGTGCCAGCAGCTTACGGGACACGAAATCACCCCTCCACTTT. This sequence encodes CASSLRDTKSPLHF.

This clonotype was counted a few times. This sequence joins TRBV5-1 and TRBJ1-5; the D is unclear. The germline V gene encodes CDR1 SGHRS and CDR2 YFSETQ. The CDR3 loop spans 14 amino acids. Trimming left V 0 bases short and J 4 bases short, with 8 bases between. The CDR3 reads CASSLGPLNQPQHF. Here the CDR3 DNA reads TGCGCCAGCAGCTTGGGACCGCTAAATCAGCCCCAGCATTTT.

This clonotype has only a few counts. This CDR3 reads CASRRDRGNQPQHF. The CDR3 DNA reads as TGTGCCAGCAGAAGAGACAGGGGTAACCAGCCCCAGCATTTT. V and J are TRBV6-2 or TRBV6-3 and TRBJ1-5; 8 nucleotides match TRBD1. J gave up 7 bases and V 6 bases, and 8 bases lay outside the gene matches. Germline CDR1 MNHEY, CDR2 SVGEGT. This CDR3 comprises 14 residues.

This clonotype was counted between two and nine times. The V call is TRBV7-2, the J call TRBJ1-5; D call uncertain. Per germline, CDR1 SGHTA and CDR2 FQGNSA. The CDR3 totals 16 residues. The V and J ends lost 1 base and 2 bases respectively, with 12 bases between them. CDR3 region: CASSLGPGWGNQPQHF. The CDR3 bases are TGTGCCAGCAGCTTAGGGCCGGGATGGGGCAATCAGCCCCAGCATTTT.

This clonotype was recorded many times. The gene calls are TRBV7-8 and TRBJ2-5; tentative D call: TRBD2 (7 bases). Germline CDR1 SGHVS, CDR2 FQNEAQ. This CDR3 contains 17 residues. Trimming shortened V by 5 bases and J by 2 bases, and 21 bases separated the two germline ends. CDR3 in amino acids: CASSHYGAGARQETQYF. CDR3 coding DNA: TGTGCCAGCAGCCATTATGGCGCGGGGGCCAGACAAGAGACCCAGTACTTC.

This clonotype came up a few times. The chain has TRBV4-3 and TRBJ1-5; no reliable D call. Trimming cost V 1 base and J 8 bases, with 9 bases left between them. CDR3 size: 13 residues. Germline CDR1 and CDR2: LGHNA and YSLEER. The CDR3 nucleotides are TGCGCCAGCAGCCAAGTTATTGAAAAGCCCCAGCATTTT. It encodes CASSQVIEKPQHF.

The CDR3 spells CASSLRQGVATNEKLFF. The CDR3 region has the DNA TGTGCCAGCAGCTTACGGCAGGGAGTGGCAACTAATGAAAAACTGTTTTTT. The J gene is TRBJ1-4, the V gene TRBV7-9, with D perhaps matching TRBD1 (5 bases). The CDR3 totals 17 residues. The V end was cut by 2 bases, the J end by 0 bases, with 13 bases between. CDR1 SEHNR and CDR2 FQNEAQ come from the germline V gene (reference sequence).

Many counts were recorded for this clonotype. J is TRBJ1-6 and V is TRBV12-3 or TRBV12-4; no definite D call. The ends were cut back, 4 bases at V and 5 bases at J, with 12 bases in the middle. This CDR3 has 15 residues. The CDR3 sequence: CASSSQRQNNSPLHF. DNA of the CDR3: TGTGCCAGCAGTTCTCAAAGGCAGAATAATTCACCCCTCCACTTT.

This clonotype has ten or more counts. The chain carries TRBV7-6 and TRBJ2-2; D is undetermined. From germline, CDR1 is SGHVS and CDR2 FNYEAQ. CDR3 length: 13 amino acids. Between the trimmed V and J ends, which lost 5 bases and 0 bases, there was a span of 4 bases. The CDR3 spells CASSLTNTGELFF. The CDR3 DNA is TGTGCCAGCAGCCTAACGAACACCGGGGAGCTGTTTTTT.

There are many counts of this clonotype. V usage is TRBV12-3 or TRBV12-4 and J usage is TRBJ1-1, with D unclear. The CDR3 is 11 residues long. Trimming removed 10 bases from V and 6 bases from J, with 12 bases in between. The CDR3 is CATSLYSEAFF. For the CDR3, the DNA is TGTGCCACCTCTCTATACTCTGAAGCTTTCTTT.

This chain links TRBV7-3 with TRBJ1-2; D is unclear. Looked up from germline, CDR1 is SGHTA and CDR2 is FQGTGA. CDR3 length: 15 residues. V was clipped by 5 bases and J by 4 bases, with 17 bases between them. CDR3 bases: TGTGCCAGCAGCCCAAACGGCCGCCTATCCTATGGCTACACCTTC. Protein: CASSPNGRLSYGYTF.

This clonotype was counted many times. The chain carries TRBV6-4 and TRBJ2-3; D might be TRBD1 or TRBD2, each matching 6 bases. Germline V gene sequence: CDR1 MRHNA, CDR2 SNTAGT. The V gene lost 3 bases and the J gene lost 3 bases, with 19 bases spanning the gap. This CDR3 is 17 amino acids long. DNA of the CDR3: TGTGCCAGCAGTGATCATTCCTTAGGGGGGAGTACAGATACGCAGTATTTT. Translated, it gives CASSDHSLGGSTDTQYF.